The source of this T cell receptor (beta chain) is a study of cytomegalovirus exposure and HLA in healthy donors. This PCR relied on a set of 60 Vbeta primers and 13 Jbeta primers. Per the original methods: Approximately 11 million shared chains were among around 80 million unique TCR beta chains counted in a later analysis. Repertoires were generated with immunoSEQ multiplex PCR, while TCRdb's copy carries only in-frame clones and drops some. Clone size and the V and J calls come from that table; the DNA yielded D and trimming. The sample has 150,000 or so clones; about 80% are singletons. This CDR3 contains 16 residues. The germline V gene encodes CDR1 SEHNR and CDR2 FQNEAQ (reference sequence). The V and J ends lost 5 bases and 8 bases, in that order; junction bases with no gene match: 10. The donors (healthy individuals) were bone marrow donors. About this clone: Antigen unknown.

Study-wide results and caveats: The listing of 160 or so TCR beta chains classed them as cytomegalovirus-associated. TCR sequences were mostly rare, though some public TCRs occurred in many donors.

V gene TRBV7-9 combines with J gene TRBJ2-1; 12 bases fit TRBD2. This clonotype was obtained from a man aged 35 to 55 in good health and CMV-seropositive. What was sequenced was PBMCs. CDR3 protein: CASSPLASGRGHEQFF. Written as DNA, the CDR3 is TGTGCCAGCAGCCCTCTAGCTAGCGGGAGGGGTCATGAGCAGTTCTTC.